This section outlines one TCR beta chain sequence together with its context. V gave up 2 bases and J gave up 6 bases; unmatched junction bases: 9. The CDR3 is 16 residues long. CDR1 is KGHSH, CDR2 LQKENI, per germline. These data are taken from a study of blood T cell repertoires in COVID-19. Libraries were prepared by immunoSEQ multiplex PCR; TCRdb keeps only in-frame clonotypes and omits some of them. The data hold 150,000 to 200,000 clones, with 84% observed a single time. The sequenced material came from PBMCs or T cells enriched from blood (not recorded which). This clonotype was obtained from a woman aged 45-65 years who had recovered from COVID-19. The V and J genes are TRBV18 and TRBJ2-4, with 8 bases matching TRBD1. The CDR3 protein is CASSPFGQGQLNIQYF. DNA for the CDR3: TGTGCCAGCTCACCATTCGGACAGGGTCAACTAAACATTCAGTACTTC.